These 12 T cell receptor beta chains came from one sample sequenced in a study of T cell changes during pregnancy in multiple sclerosis. TCRdb's table, derived via immunoSEQ multiplex PCR, lists solely in-frame clones and lacks some. The table includes more than 55,000 clones, about 85% detected once. The starting material was CD4+ T cells from peripheral blood mononuclear cells, obtained in the third trimester of pregnancy. These receptors were taken from a female donor with multiple sclerosis, enrolled in a pregnancy study.

This clone appeared once. The V call is TRBV10-3, the J call TRBJ1-1; maybe TRBD1 (5 bases). V dropped 6 bases and J dropped 1 base, with 15 bases sitting between them. Per germline, CDR1 ENHRY and CDR2 SYGVKD. The CDR3 length is 15 residues. In DNA, the CDR3 is TGTGCCATCAGACAGGCGGGGTTCGAGAACACTGAAGCTTTCTTT. The encoded protein is CAIRQAGFENTEAFF.

The rearrangement joins TRBV4-2 to TRBJ1-1; TRBD1 matches at 8 bases. The CDR3 runs to 17 residues. V lost 4 bases, J lost 1 base, and 11 bases stayed unmatched. Germline CDR1 is LGHNA and CDR2 is YNFKEQ. CDR3 amino acids: CASSLGQGRVENTEAFF. DNA for the CDR3: TGTGCCAGCAGCCTCGGACAGGGAAGGGTGGAGAACACTGAAGCTTTCTTT.

V gene TRBV12-5 combines with J gene TRBJ2-5; the D is unclear. In germline, CDR1 is LGHNT, CDR2 FRNRAP. V was shortened by 6 bases and J by 4 bases, with 12 bases between the two germline ends. The CDR3 sequence is 13 residues long. The CDR3 coding sequence is TGTGCTAGTGGAAACCCGGTTGGAGAGACCCAGTACTTC. It encodes CASGNPVGETQYF.

The chain combines TRBV6-5 with TRBJ2-7; D is possibly TRBD1 (6 bases). Between the trimmed V and J ends, which lost 0 bases and 4 bases, there was a span of 10 bases. This CDR3 region has 14 residues. In germline, CDR1 is MNHEY, CDR2 SVGAGI. The CDR3 sequence is CASSYSTQGYEQYF. For the CDR3, the DNA is TGTGCCAGCAGTTACTCGACACAGGGATACGAGCAGTACTTC.

This clone was detected a few times. The chain carries TRBV19 and TRBJ1-1, with D uncertain. The CDR3 sequence is 13 residues long. From germline, CDR1 is LNHDA and CDR2 SQIVND (reference sequence). With 3 bases removed from V and 5 bases from J, the gap between germline ends came to 10 bases. The CDR3 is CASSIPGGTEAFF. In DNA, the CDR3 is TGTGCCAGTAGTATCCCGGGAGGGACTGAAGCTTTCTTT. Full variable domain (outside the CDR3, taken from reference TRBV19 and TRBJ1-1): DGGITQSPKYLFRKEGQNVTLSCEQNLNHDAMYWYRQDPGQGLRLIYYSQIVNDFQKGDIAEGYSVSREKKESFPLTVTSAQKNPTAFYLCASSIPGGTEAFFGQGTRLTVV.

This chain connects TRBV19 to TRBJ2-2; 7 bases map to TRBD2. This CDR3 region has 15 residues. With V trimmed by 5 bases and J by 9 bases, 12 bases remained unmatched. CDR1 and CDR2 (germline): LNHDA, SQIVND (reference sequence). CDR3 sequence: CASSRPGGGLRELFF. The CDR3 bases are TGTGCCAGTAGTCGGCCTGGGGGGGGTCTCAGGGAGCTGTTTTTT. The full variable domain, with the rest looked up from reference TRBV19 and TRBJ2-2, is DGGITQSPKYLFRKEGQNVTLSCEQNLNHDAMYWYRQDPGQGLRLIYYSQIVNDFQKGDIAEGYSVSREKKESFPLTVTSAQKNPTAFYLCASSRPGGGLRELFFGEGSRLTVL.

The chain links TRBV5-4 to TRBJ1-2, with 10 bases matching TRBD1. The CDR3 runs 14 residues. Germline values: CDR1 SGHNT, CDR2 YYREEE (reference sequence). V was clipped by 0 bases and J by 6 bases; unmatched bases: 2. CDR3 sequence: CASSLVGTGDGYTF. CDR3 DNA: TGTGCCAGCAGCTTGGTCGGGACAGGGGATGGCTACACCTTC.

The chain employs TRBV18 and TRBJ1-1; D is possibly TRBD1 (5 bases). Trimming removed 3 bases at V and 7 bases at J, with 18 bases between. The CDR3 is made up of 15 amino acids. Germline CDR1 KGHSH, CDR2 LQKENI. CDR3 nucleotides: TGTGCCAGCTCACCGGTAAAACAGGCCCAGATTGAAGCTTTCTTT. Its protein is CASSPVKQAQIEAFF.

The chain links TRBV25-1 to TRBJ2-1; TRBD1 matches at 7 bases. CDR3 length: 11 residues. Germline V gene sequence: CDR1 MGHDK, CDR2 SYGVNS. The CDR3 protein is CADRDYNEQFF. The DNA of the CDR3 is TGTGCAGACAGGGACTACAATGAGCAGTTCTTC.

The chain joins TRBV6-5 to TRBJ1-2; the D is unclear. This CDR3 is 13 amino acids long. Trimming took 0 bases from V and 3 from J, leaving 5 bases between them. Germline loops: CDR1 MNHEY, CDR2 SVGAGI. The CDR3 DNA follows: TGTGCCAGCAGTTACTCACTAGACTATGGCTACACCTTC. This gives the protein CASSYSLDYGYTF.

This clone appeared once. The rearrangement links TRBV7-3 to TRBJ2-2; 8 bases fit TRBD2. Germline lookup yields CDR1 SGHTA and CDR2 FQGTGA. After removal of 6 bases from V and 4 bases from J, the junction contained 4 bases not matched to a gene. This CDR3 spans 14 amino acids. CDR3 residues: CASRGTRATGELFF. The CDR3 nucleotides read TGTGCCAGCAGAGGGACTAGAGCCACCGGGGAGCTGTTTTTT.

This chain links TRBV6-4 with TRBJ2-1, with unresolved D. CDR3 size: 13 residues. Germline V lookup: CDR1 MRHNA, CDR2 SNTAGT. V lost 2 bases, J lost 8 bases, and 10 bases lay in between. The CDR3: CASSDDLEDEQFF. The CDR3 bases are TGTGCCAGCAGTGACGATCTAGAGGATGAGCAGTTCTTC.